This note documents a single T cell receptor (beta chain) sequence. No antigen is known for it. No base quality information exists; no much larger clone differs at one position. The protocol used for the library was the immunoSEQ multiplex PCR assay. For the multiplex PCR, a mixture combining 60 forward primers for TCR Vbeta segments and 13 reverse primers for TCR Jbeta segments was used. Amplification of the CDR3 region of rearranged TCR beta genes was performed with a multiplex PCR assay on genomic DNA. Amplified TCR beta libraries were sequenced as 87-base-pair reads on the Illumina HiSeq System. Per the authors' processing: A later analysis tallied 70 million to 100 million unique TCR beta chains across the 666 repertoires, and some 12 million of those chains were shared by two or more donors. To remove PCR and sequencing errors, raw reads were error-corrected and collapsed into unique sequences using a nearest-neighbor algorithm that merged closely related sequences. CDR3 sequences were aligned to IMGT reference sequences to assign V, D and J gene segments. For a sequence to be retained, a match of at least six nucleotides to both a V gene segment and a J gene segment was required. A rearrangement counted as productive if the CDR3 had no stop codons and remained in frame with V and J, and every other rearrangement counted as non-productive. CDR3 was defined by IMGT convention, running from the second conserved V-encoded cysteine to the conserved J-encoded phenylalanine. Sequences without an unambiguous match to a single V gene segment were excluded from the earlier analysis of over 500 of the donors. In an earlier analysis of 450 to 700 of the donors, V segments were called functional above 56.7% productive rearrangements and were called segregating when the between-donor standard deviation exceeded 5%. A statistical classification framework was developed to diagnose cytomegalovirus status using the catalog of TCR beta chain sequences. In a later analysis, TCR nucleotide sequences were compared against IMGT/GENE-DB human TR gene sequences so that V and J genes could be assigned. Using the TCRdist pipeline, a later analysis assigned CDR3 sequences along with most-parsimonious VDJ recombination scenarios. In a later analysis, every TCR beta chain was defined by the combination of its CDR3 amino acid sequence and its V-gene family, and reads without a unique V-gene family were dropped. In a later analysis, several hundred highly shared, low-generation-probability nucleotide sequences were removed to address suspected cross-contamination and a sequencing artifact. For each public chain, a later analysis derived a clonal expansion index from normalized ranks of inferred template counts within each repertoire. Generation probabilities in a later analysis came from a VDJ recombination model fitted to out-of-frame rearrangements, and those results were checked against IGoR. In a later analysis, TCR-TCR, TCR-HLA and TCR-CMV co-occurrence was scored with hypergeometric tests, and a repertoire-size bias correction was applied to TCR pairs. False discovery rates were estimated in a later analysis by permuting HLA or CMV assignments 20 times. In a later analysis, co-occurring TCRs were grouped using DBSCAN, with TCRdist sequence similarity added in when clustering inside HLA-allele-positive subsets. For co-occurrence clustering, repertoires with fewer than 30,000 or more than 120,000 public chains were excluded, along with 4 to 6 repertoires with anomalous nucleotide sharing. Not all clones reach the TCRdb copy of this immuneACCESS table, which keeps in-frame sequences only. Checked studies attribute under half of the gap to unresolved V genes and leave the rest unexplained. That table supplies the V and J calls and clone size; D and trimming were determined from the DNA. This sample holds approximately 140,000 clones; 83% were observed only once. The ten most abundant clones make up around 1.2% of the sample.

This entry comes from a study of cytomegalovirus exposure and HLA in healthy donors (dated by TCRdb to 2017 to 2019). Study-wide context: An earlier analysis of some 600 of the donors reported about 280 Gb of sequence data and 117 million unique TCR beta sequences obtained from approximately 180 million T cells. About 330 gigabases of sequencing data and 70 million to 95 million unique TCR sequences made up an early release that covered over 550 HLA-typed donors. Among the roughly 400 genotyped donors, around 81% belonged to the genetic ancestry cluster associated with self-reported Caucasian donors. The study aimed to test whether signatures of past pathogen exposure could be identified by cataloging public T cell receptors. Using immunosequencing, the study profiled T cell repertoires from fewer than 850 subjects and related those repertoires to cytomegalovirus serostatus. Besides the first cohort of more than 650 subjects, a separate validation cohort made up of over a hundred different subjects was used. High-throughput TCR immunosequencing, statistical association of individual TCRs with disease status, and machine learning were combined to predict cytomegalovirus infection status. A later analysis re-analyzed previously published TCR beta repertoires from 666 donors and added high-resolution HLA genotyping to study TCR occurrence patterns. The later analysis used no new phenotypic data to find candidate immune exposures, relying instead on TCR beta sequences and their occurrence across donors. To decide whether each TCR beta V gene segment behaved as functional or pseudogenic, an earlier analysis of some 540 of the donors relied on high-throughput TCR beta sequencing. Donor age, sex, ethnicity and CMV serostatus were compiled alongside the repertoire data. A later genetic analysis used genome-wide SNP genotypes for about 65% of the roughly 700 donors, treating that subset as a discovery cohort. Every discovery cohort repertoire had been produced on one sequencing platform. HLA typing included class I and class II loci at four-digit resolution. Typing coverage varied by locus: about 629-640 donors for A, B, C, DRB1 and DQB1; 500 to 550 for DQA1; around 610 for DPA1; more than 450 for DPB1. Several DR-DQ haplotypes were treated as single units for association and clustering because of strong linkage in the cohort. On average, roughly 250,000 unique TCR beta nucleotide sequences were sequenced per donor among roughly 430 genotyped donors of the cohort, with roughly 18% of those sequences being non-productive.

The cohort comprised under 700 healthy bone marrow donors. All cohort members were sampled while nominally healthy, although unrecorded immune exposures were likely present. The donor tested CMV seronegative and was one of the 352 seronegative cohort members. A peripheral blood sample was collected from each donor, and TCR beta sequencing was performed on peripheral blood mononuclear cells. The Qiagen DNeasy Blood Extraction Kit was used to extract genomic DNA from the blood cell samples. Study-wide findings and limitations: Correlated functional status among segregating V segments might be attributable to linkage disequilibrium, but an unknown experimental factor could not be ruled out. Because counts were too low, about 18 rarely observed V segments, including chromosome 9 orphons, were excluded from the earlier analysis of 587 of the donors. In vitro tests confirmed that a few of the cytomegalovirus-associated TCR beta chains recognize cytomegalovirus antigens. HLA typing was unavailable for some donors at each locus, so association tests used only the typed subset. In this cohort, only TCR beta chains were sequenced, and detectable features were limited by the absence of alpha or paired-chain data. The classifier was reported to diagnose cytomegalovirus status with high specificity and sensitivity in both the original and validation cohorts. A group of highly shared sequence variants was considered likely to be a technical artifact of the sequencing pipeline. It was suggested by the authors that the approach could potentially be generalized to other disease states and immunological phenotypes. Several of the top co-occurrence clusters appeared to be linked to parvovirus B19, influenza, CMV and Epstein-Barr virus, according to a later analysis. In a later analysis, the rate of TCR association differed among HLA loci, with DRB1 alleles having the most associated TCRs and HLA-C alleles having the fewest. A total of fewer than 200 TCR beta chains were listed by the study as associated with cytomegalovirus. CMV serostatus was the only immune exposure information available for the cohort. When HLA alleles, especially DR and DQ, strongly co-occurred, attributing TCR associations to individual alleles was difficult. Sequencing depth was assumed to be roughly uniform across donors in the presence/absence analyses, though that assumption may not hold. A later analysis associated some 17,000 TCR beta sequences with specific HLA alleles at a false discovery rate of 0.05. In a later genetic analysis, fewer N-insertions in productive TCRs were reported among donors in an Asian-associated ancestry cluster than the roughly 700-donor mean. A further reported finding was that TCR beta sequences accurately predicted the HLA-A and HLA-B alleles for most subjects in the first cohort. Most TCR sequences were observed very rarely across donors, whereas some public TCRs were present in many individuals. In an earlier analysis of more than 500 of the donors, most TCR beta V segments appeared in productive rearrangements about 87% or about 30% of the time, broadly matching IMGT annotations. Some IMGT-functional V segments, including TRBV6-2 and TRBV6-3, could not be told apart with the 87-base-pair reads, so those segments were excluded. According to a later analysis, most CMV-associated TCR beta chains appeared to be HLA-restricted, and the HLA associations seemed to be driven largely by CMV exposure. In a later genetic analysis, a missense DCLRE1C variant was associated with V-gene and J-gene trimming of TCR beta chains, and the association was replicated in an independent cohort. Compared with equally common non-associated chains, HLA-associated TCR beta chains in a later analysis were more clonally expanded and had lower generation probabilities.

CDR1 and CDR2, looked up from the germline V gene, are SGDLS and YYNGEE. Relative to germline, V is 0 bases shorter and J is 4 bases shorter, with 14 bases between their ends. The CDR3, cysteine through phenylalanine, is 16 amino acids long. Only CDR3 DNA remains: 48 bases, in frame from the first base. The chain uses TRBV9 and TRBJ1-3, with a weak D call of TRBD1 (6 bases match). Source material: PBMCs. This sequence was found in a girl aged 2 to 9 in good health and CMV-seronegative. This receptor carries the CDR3 CASSVDPGAQGNTIYF. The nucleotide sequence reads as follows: TGTGCCAGCAGCGTAGATCCAGGGGCGCAAGGAAACACCATATATTTT.